This TCR beta chain was identified during a study of beta chain features in type 1 diabetes. Study-level points and caveats: The VDJ junctions of type 1 diabetes patients carried fewer insertions and more deletions. A potential PCR bias toward shorter templates would be equal in patient and control samples.

Over 95% purity was reached by all sorted populations. This clone occurred a few times. Its antigen is not known. The CDR3 covers 12 residues. Germline assignment: CDR1 GTSNPN and CDR2 SVGIG (reference sequence). Trimming removed 0 bases at V and 5 bases at J, with 7 bases between. The entirety of the isolated RNA underwent reverse transcription, so expressed TCRB transcripts were sequenced. TCRdb's table, derived via immunoSEQ multiplex PCR, lists solely in-frame clones and lacks some. In the table there are roughly 400,000 clones, about 15% of which are singletons. Sequencing used naive CD4+ T cells from blood. The chain couples TRBV30 to TRBJ1-1; unclear D gene. This sequence was found in a young woman in good health. Here the CDR3 DNA reads TGTGCCTGGAGTGTATCCGAGACTGAAGCTTTCTTT. Protein sequence: CAWSVSETEAFF.